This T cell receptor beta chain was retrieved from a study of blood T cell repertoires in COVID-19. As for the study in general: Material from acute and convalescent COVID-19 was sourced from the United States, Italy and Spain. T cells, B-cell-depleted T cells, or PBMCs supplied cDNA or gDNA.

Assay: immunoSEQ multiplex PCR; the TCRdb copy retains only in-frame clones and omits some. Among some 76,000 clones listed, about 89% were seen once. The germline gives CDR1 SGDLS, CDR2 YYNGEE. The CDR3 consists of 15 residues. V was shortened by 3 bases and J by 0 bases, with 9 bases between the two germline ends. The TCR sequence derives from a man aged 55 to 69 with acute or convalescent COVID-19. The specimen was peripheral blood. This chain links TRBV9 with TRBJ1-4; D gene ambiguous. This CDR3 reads CASSAELATNEKLFF. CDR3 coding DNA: TGTGCCAGCAGCGCTGAGCTTGCAACTAATGAAAAACTGTTTTTT.